Listed here are 32 T cell receptor beta chains from one sample, sequenced in a study of T cells in Graves' hyperthyroidism and ophthalmopathy. There were TCR beta CDR3 regions amplified from RNA transcripts. The HTBI primer set served for first-round RT-PCR of the TCR CDR3. One entry per CDR3 protein, called by TCRdb with MiXCR from the multiplex PCR reads. This sample yields about 840,000 distinct CDR3 sequences, of which 35% to 45% are seen a single time; 8.9% belongs to the top ten. The sequencing sample was made of blood. These TCRs come from a man younger than 35 with Graves' hyperthyroidism.

This clonotype was observed at least ten times. The V gene is TRBV12-3 or TRBV12-4, the J gene TRBJ1-5; possible D gene TRBD1, 6 bases. The CDR3 is made up of 15 amino acids. V was pared by 3 bases and J by 4 bases, with 13 bases between. For the CDR3, the DNA is TGTGCCAGCAGTTTGGGGGCAGGGGCGAATCAGCCCCAGCATTTT. Translated: CASSLGAGANQPQHF.

Points on this clonotype: A read error is likely, as this CDR3 ends without the conserved phenylalanine or tryptophan. Because the CDR3's place on the DNA is in doubt, the DNA is left out and the CDR3 is given as listed by TCRdb. The chain recombines TRBV19 with TRBJ2-6; the DNA was not used to check the table's D call, TRBD1. From its first to its last residue, the CDR3 has 11 amino acids. Germline V CDR1 and CDR2: LNHDA, SQIVND (reference sequence). The CDR3 loop is CASSIGGTVST.

This clonotype came up once. V usage is TRBV5-1 and J usage is TRBJ2-5; TRBD1 matches 9 bases. Germline CDR1 reads SGHRS; CDR2 reads YFSETQ. V shed 5 bases and J 5 bases; nucleotides not matched to a gene: 10. The CDR3 covers 15 residues. The CDR3 reads CASRPEGQGGETQYF. The CDR3 nucleotides read TGCGCCAGCAGGCCGGAGGGACAGGGTGGGGAGACCCAGTACTTC. The full variable domain, rest sourced from reference TRBV5-1 and TRBJ2-5, is KAGVTQTPRYLIKTRGQQVTLSCSPISGHRSVSWYQQTPGQGLQFLFEYFSETQRNKGNFPGRFSGRQFSNSRSEMNVSTLELGDSALYLCASRPEGQGGETQYFGPGTRLLVL.

This clonotype has a count of ten or more. J is TRBJ2-7 and V is TRBV7-2, with D unclear. This CDR3 contains 13 residues. V was trimmed by 1 base and J by 5 bases, leaving 9 bases between them. Germline V gene lookup returns CDR1 SGHTA and CDR2 FQGNSA. The CDR3 is CASSLVQFDEQYF. The DNA for the CDR3 is TGTGCCAGCAGCTTAGTACAGTTCGACGAGCAGTACTTC.

This chain joins TRBV7-2 and TRBJ2-5; no clear D gene. From germline, CDR1 is SGHTA and CDR2 FQGNSA. V was trimmed by 1 base and J by 0 bases, leaving 6 bases between them. CDR3 length equals 14 residues. In DNA form, the CDR3 reads TGTGCCAGCAGCTTAGAACGGCACCAAGAGACCCAGTACTTC. This gives the protein CASSLERHQETQYF.

This clonotype was observed a single time. The chain has TRBV15 and TRBJ1-1, with TRBD1 identical over 8 bases. After removal of 5 bases from V and 3 bases from J, the junction contained 5 bases not matched to a gene. Germline CDR1 reads LNHNV; CDR2 reads YYDKDF (reference sequence). The CDR3 spans 14 residues. The CDR3 is CATSPSDRDTEAFF. Written as DNA, the CDR3 is TGTGCCACCAGCCCATCGGACAGGGACACTGAAGCTTTCTTT. Full variable domain (missing parts from reference TRBV15 and TRBJ1-1): DAMVIQNPRYQVTQFGKPVTLSCSQTLNHNVMYWYQQKSSQAPKLLFHYYDKDFNNEADTPDNFQSRRPNTSFCFLDIRSPGLGDTAMYLCATSPSDRDTEAFFGQGTRLTVV.

This clonotype was counted many times. J is TRBJ1-1 and V is TRBV10-3, with D perhaps matching TRBD1 (5 bases). Germline V gives CDR1 ENHRY, CDR2 SYGVKD. This CDR3 region has 12 residues. V was trimmed by 8 bases and J by 4 bases, leaving 11 bases between them. In DNA form, the CDR3 reads TGTGCCATCGGGGCGCTACCCACTGAAGCTTTCTTT. This sequence encodes CAIGALPTEAFF.

There are a few counts of this clonotype. The V and J genes are TRBV15 and TRBJ2-7; D unresolved. Trimming took 0 bases from V and 6 from J, leaving 9 bases between them. The length of the CDR3 is 13 residues. Looked up from germline, CDR1 is LNHNV and CDR2 is YYDKDF (reference sequence). The CDR3 DNA reads TGTGCCACCAGCAGAGATCCCCTATGCGAGCAGTACTTC. It encodes CATSRDPLCEQYF.

A remark on this clonotype: The conserved closing phenylalanine or tryptophan is absent in this CDR3, likely reflecting a read error. This chain uses TRBV10-1 with TRBJ1-1, with a possible D match to TRBD1 (6 bases). CDR1 is WNHNN and CDR2 is SYGVQD in the germline V gene (reference sequence). V was cut by 3 bases and J by 1 base, with 15 bases left in between. This CDR3 contains 16 residues. The CDR3 spells CASSESWDTRNTEAFS. CDR3 DNA: TGCGCCAGCAGTGAATCCTGGGACACCCGGAACACTGAAGCTTTCTCT.

V usage is TRBV9 and J usage is TRBJ2-7; 8 bases are a match to TRBD2. The CDR3 length is 15 residues. CDR1 SGDLS and CDR2 YYNGEE come from the germline V gene. Losses at the gene ends were 4 bases for V and 2 bases for J; bases not matched to a gene: 8. As DNA, the CDR3 is TGTGCCAGCAGCAGCGGACTAGCTGCCACCTACGAGCAGTACTTC. It encodes CASSSGLAATYEQYF.

This clonotype has a count of ten or more. V is TRBV7-2 and J is TRBJ2-7; maybe TRBD1 (5 bases). The CDR3 spans 14 residues. Trimming removed 0 bases at V and 4 bases at J, with 10 bases between. Germline V gene data show CDR1 as SGHTA and CDR2 as FQGNSA. In nucleotides, the CDR3 is TGTGCCAGCAGCTTAGCGCAGGGTATTTACGAGCAGTACTTC. Its translation is CASSLAQGIYEQYF.

In this sample, this clonotype turned up many times. The rearrangement uses TRBV7-9 and TRBJ2-1; D is unresolved. CDR3 length: 14 amino acids. Germline lookup yields CDR1 SEHNR and CDR2 FQNEAQ (reference sequence). V was shortened by 5 bases and J by 4 bases, with 12 bases between the two germline ends. CDR3 sequence: CASSPNLGYNEQFF. Written as DNA, the CDR3 is TGTGCCAGCAGCCCAAATCTTGGTTACAATGAGCAGTTCTTC.

Ten or more counts support this clonotype. The chain couples TRBV10-3 to TRBJ2-2; perhaps TRBD2 as D (6 bases). Germline CDR1 and CDR2: ENHRY and SYGVKD. This CDR3 comprises 15 residues. V lost 2 bases to trimming and J lost 4 bases, with 11 bases between them. CDR3 coding DNA: TGTGCCATCAGTGAGCTGGCGGGGTTCACCGGGGAGCTGTTTTTT. Translated, it gives CAISELAGFTGELFF.

The chain carries TRBV20-1 and TRBJ2-1; TRBD2 aligns across 8 bases. With V trimmed by 5 bases and J by 4 bases, 7 bases remained unmatched. Looked up from germline, CDR1 is DFQATT and CDR2 is SNEGSKA (reference sequence). This CDR3 is built from 14 residues. CDR3 bases: TGCAGTGCTCACGGGGGGGCCTCGTACAATGAGCAGTTCTTC. Protein product: CSAHGGASYNEQFF.

In the case of this clonotype: Given a far larger clone just one base away, this is likely a sequencing read error. CDR3 residues: CAGSLGQNQPQHF. DNA for the CDR3: TGTGCCGGCAGCTTAGGACAGAATCAGCCCCAGCATTTT. The chain is built from TRBV4-1 and TRBJ1-5; tentative D call: TRBD1 (6 bases). From germline, CDR1 is MGHRA and CDR2 YSYEKL. This CDR3 contains 13 residues.

As regards this clonotype: Given a much more abundant clone one base away, this may be a read error. This sequence joins TRBV7-8 and TRBJ1-1, with a weak D call TRBD1 (6 bases). The length of the CDR3 is 15 residues. CDR1 and CDR2 from the germline V gene are SGHVS and FQNEAQ. V lost 5 bases and J lost 1, with 14 bases in between. The CDR3 reads CASSPMTGSNTEAFF. The CDR3 nucleotides read TGTGCCAGCAGCCCAATGACAGGTTCGAACACTGAAGCTTTCTTT.

The V call is TRBV20-1, the J call TRBJ2-7, with D perhaps matching TRBD1 or TRBD2 (5 bases each). The V and J ends lost 1 base and 3 bases respectively, with 7 bases between them. Germline V gene data show CDR1 as DFQATT and CDR2 as SNEGSKA (reference sequence). The length of the CDR3 is 12 residues. The CDR3 here is CSARGDLYEQYF. DNA for the CDR3: TGCAGTGCTAGAGGGGACCTCTACGAGCAGTACTTC.

The chain uses TRBV29-1 and TRBJ1-2; TRBD1 matches at 10 bases. J gave up 6 bases and V 8 bases, and 3 bases lay outside the gene matches. The germline CDR1 and CDR2 sequences are SQVTM and ANQGSEA. The CDR3 covers 11 residues. The CDR3 here is CSLGTGDGYTF. The CDR3 nucleotides read TGCAGCTTAGGGACAGGGGATGGCTACACCTTC.

This clonotype showed up just a few times. A much larger clone lies a single base off, so this may be a read error. The rearrangement uses TRBV9 and TRBJ1-2; D not resolved. Trimming cost V 4 bases and J 4 bases, with 5 bases left between them. There are 11 residues in the CDR3. Germline lookup yields CDR1 SGDLS and CDR2 YYNGEE. CDR3 loop: CASSHIYGYTF. The CDR3 nucleotides are TGTGCCAGCAGCCACATCTATGGCTACACCTTC.

This clonotype was counted a few times. DNA of the CDR3: TGTGCCAGCAGTTATGTGGCCTACGAGCAGTACTTC. Its translation: CASSYVAYEQYF. The chain has TRBV6-5 and TRBJ2-7; D is unresolved. CDR3 length: 12 amino acids. In germline, CDR1 is MNHEY, CDR2 SVGAGI. Trimming stripped 3 bases from V and 2 bases from J, with 5 bases between.

This clonotype was counted ten times or more. A junction end diverges from the germline sequence, so it may reflect a read error. This rearrangement joins TRBV7-7 to TRBJ2-2; D might be TRBD1 or TRBD2, each matching 5 bases. CDR1 and CDR2 from the germline V gene are SSHAT and FNYEAQ (reference sequence). The CDR3 is made up of 16 amino acids. CDR3 sequence: CASRDLSAANTGELFF. The CDR3, as DNA: TGTGCTAGCAGGGACCTTAGCGCCGCGAACACCGGGGAGCTGTTTTTT.

DNA of the CDR3: TGTGCCAGCAGTTTAGACACCCGTACCTACGAGCAGTACTTC. Encoded protein: CASSLDTRTYEQYF. This chain uses TRBV12-5 with TRBJ2-7; D unclear. The CDR3 contains 14 residues. The V gene's germline CDR1 is LGHNT and CDR2 FRNRAP.

V gene TRBV29-1 combines with J gene TRBJ1-5, with 7 bases identical to TRBD1. Germline loops: CDR1 SQVTM, CDR2 ANQGSEA. V trimming: 8 bases; J trimming: 2 bases; junction bases outside the gene matches: 6. This CDR3 has 13 amino acids. The CDR3 DNA reads as TGCAGCAGGACAGGAGTCGGCAATCAGCCCCAGCATTTT. Translation: CSRTGVGNQPQHF.

This clonotype was seen only a few times. CDR3 residues: CASSPGQGAWSPLHF. The CDR3 DNA is TGTGCCAGCAGCCCGGGACAGGGGGCTTGGTCACCCCTCCACTTT. The V gene is TRBV7-9, the J gene TRBJ1-6; 12 nucleotides align to TRBD1. CDR1 and CDR2 (germline): SEHNR, FQNEAQ (reference sequence). Trimming removed 5 bases from V and 10 bases from J; junction bases left unmatched: 6. The CDR3 length is 15 residues.

This clonotype was detected a few times. The chain has TRBV12-3 or TRBV12-4 and TRBJ2-7, with 7 bases that match TRBD1. This CDR3 has 15 amino acids. The V gene end was trimmed by 6 bases and the J gene end by 3 bases; junction bases not matched to a gene: 11. CDR3 in amino acids: CASRMGAGGIYEQYF. The CDR3 nucleotides are TGTGCCAGCAGGATGGGGGCAGGGGGAATCTACGAGCAGTACTTC.

The gene calls are TRBV13 and TRBJ1-1, with 7 bases fitting TRBD1. CDR3 size: 12 residues. J was trimmed by 8 bases and V by 2 bases; bases with no gene match: 2. Germline V gene lookup returns CDR1 PRHDT and CDR2 FYEKMQ (reference sequence). The CDR3 DNA is TGTGCCAGCAGCTTAAGGGACAGAGAAGCTTTCTTT. The encoded protein is CASSLRDREAFF.

The chain links TRBV9 to TRBJ2-5; no reliable D call. The germline gives CDR1 SGDLS, CDR2 YYNGEE. V lost 4 bases and J 5 bases, leaving 18 bases between the germline ends. CDR3 size: 15 residues. The CDR3 coding sequence is TGTGCCAGCAGCCAAGTTCACGGCGGATCGGAGACCCAGTACTTC. Residues: CASSQVHGGSETQYF.

This chain uses TRBV7-9 with TRBJ2-7, with a possible D match to TRBD2 (5 bases). The germline V gene encodes CDR1 SEHNR and CDR2 FQNEAQ (reference sequence). Trimming stripped 6 bases from V and 5 bases from J, with 14 bases between. The CDR3 length is 13 residues. The CDR3: CASRRTLLDEQYF. In nucleotides, the CDR3 is TGTGCCAGCAGGAGGACTCTGCTAGACGAGCAGTACTTC.

This clonotype was observed at least ten times. V and J are TRBV29-1 and TRBJ1-1, with D perhaps TRBD1 (6 bases). The germline V gene encodes CDR1 SQVTM and CDR2 ANQGSEA. The V end was cut by 2 bases, the J end by 7 bases, with 14 bases between. The CDR3 length is 13 residues. For the CDR3, the DNA is TGCAGCGTTGAACCCCCGGACAGCCTTGAAGCTTTCTTT. Translating gives CSVEPPDSLEAFF.

V usage is TRBV20-1 and J usage is TRBJ1-1, with 9 bases matching TRBD1. The CDR3 loop spans 13 amino acids. Per the germline V gene, CDR1 is DFQATT and CDR2 is SNEGSKA (reference sequence). Trimming cost V 6 bases and J 1 base; bases outside gene matches: 3. The CDR3 protein is CSAGTGWNTEAFF. The CDR3 DNA sequence: TGCAGTGCAGGGACAGGGTGGAACACTGAAGCTTTCTTT.

This clonotype showed up many times. The chain employs TRBV29-1 and TRBJ1-1; 8 bases map to TRBD1. CDR1 is SQVTM and CDR2 is ANQGSEA in the germline V gene. The V and J ends lost 6 bases and 4 bases, in that order; junction bases with no gene match: 13. This CDR3 comprises 15 residues. CDR3 residues: CSVHLQDRASTEAFF. DNA of the CDR3: TGCAGCGTCCACCTTCAGGACAGGGCAAGCACTGAAGCTTTCTTT.

V gene TRBV7-9 combines with J gene TRBJ2-3; D uncertain. V was clipped by 3 bases and J by 5 bases, with 12 bases between them. This CDR3 contains 14 residues. In germline, CDR1 is SEHNR, CDR2 FQNEAQ (reference sequence). The CDR3 nucleotides read TGTGCCAGCAGCTTCGCTGGGATGGGAGATACGCAGTATTTT. This encodes CASSFAGMGDTQYF.